These 21 T cell receptor beta chains originate from one sample sequenced in a study of blood T cell repertoires in COVID-19. Clones were read by immunoSEQ multiplex PCR, and TCRdb kept only the in-frame ones, dropping some. This sample has 200,000 to 250,000 clones, with more than 65% found just once. Specimen: peripheral blood. Receptors originate from a woman older than 75 with acute or convalescent COVID-19.

The V call is TRBV5-8, the J call TRBJ2-1, with D hard to call. CDR1 and CDR2 from the germline V gene are SGHTS and YDEGEE. Trimming took 0 bases from V and 12 from J, leaving 10 bases between them. CDR3 length: 12 residues. CDR3 region: CASSLVPSGQFF. Written as DNA, the CDR3 is TGTGCCAGCAGCTTGGTACCGTCGGGGCAGTTCTTC.

The chain is built from TRBV3-1 (or the pseudogene TRBV3-2) and TRBJ2-7, with a tentative D call TRBD2 (6 bases). Deletions cut 2 bases from V and 2 bases from J, with 10 bases between. CDR1 and CDR2 from the germline V gene are LGHDT and YNNKEL (reference sequence). CDR3 length equals 14 residues. The CDR3 reads CASSQPGLPYEQYF. CDR3 sequence (DNA): TGTGCCAGCAGCCAACCGGGACTCCCCTACGAGCAGTACTTC.

The V and J genes are TRBV2 and TRBJ1-6, with TRBD1 identical over 8 bases. Trimming took 1 base from V and 9 from J; bases not matched to a gene: 5. CDR1 and CDR2 (germline): SNHLY, FYNNEI. The CDR3 covers 15 residues. CDR3 nucleotides: TGTGCCAGCAGTGAAGATAGGACAGGGACTTCACCCCTCCACTTT. Protein product: CASSEDRTGTSPLHF. Combining the CDR3 with reference TRBV2 and TRBJ1-6 gives the whole variable domain EPEVTQTPSHQVTQMGQEVILRCVPISNHLYFYWYRQILGQKVEFLVSFYNNEISEKSEIFDDQFSVERPDGSNFTLKIRSTKLEDSAMYFCASSEDRTGTSPLHFGNGTRLTVT.

This clone was recorded only once. The chain links TRBV27 to TRBJ1-6, with 9 bases aligning to TRBD1. Germline CDR1 and CDR2: MNHEY and SMNVEV (reference sequence). This CDR3 is built from 16 residues. Trimming took 6 bases from V and 7 from J; bases not matched to a gene: 10. The CDR3 here is CASRPGQGGWNSPLHF. Here the CDR3 DNA reads TGTGCCAGCAGGCCGGGACAGGGAGGTTGGAATTCACCCCTCCACTTT.

V and J are TRBV5-1 and TRBJ2-5; 11 nucleotides align to TRBD1. Germline loops: CDR1 SGHRS, CDR2 YFSETQ. This CDR3 is built from 20 residues. J was trimmed by 2 bases and V by 4 bases; bases with no gene match: 19. The CDR3 DNA is TGCGCCAGCAGCACATGGACAGGGGGCCTACCGAGTATACCGCAAGAGACCCAGTACTTC. This translates into CASSTWTGGLPSIPQETQYF.

The chain has TRBV19 and TRBJ2-3; D possibly corresponds to TRBD1 (7 bases). This CDR3 comprises 14 residues. Germline V gene lookup returns CDR1 LNHDA and CDR2 SQIVND (reference sequence). The V gene lost 4 bases and the J gene lost 4 bases, with 12 bases spanning the gap. The CDR3 DNA sequence: TGTGCCAGTAGTAGTGACAGGGAGGCAGATACGCAGTATTTT. This gives the protein CASSSDREADTQYF.

This rearrangement joins TRBV19 to TRBJ1-2; 9 bases are shared with TRBD1. Germline loops: CDR1 LNHDA, CDR2 SQIVND (reference sequence). CDR3 length equals 14 residues. The junction had 7 bases not matched to a gene; V was cut back by 6 bases and J by 5 bases. In DNA, the CDR3 is TGTGCCAGTAGAAGACCGGGACAGGGATATGGCTACACCTTC. It specifies CASRRPGQGYGYTF.

The chain joins TRBV7-2 to TRBJ1-3; weak D call: TRBD1 (5 bases). The CDR3 is made up of 16 amino acids. Germline CDR1 reads SGHTA; CDR2 reads FQGNSA. V was trimmed by 5 bases and J by 1 base, leaving 15 bases between them. The CDR3 DNA reads as TGTGCCAGCAGCCCATTTCAGGGCCCGTCTGGAAACACCATATATTTT. As protein: CASSPFQGPSGNTIYF.

This rearrangement joins TRBV15 to TRBJ2-2; D ambiguous. Trimming cost V 3 bases and J 6 bases, with 11 bases left between them. Germline-derived CDR1 and CDR2 are LNHNV and YYDKDF (reference sequence). The CDR3 runs to 14 residues. DNA for the CDR3: TGTGCCACCAGCAGCGGCCGGGTACCCGGGGAGCTGTTTTTT. Amino acids: CATSSGRVPGELFF.

This rearrangement joins TRBV29-1 to TRBJ1-1, with a possible D match to TRBD1 (5 bases). CDR1 is SQVTM, CDR2 ANQGSEA, per germline. CDR3 length equals 13 residues. CDR3 residues: CMGCRESRTEAFF. CDR3 nucleotide sequence: TGCATGGGGTGCAGGGAAAGTCGGACTGAAGCTTTCTTT.

The V call is TRBV7-3, the J call TRBJ1-3; D is unresolved. With 6 bases removed from V and 1 base from J, the gap between germline ends came to 10 bases. This CDR3 region has 14 residues. Germline V gene lookup returns CDR1 SGHTA and CDR2 FQGTGA. DNA for the CDR3: TGTGCCAGCAGTCTTACAGCTTCTGGAAACACCATATATTTT. As protein: CASSLTASGNTIYF.

The V call is TRBV6-5, the J call TRBJ1-1, with 7 bases aligning to TRBD1. CDR1 MNHEY and CDR2 SVGAGI come from the germline V gene. With V trimmed by 6 bases and J by 1 base, 8 bases remained unmatched. CDR3 length: 15 residues. CDR3 amino acids: CASRDWDSQNTEAFF. In DNA form, the CDR3 reads TGTGCCAGCAGGGATTGGGACAGCCAGAACACTGAAGCTTTCTTT.

The chain employs TRBV19 and TRBJ2-3; weak D call: TRBD2 (5 bases). Germline lookup yields CDR1 LNHDA and CDR2 SQIVND (reference sequence). The CDR3 length is 14 residues. Trimming took off 3 bases at V and 0 bases at J, with 7 bases between the two ends. CDR3 protein: CASSISVSTDTQYF. The CDR3 DNA sequence: TGTGCCAGTAGTATTAGCGTTAGCACAGATACGCAGTATTTT.

The CDR3 DNA follows: TGTGCCAGCTCACCCCGACTGACGGGTCTTAATGAAAAACTGTTTTTT. It is translated as CASSPRLTGLNEKLFF. This chain uses TRBV18 with TRBJ1-4; D is ambiguous. This CDR3 is built from 16 residues. Trimming removed 3 bases at V and 4 bases at J, with 15 bases between. The germline CDR1 and CDR2 sequences are KGHSH and LQKENI.

The J gene is TRBJ2-7, the V gene TRBV12-3 or TRBV12-4, with 10 bases aligning to TRBD1. This CDR3 contains 13 residues. The V segment lost 5 bases and the J segment 7 bases; nucleotides outside the gene matches: 5. The CDR3 DNA is TGTGCCAGCAGTCGACAGGGGGCGAGGGAGCAGTACTTC. It yields the protein CASSRQGAREQYF.

CDR3 sequence reads: CASSVAGGAERLNYGYTF. The CDR3, as DNA: TGTGCCAGCAGCGTAGCGGGTGGGGCAGAACGCCTTAACTATGGCTACACCTTC. The gene calls are TRBV9 and TRBJ1-2, with D perhaps matching TRBD1 (5 bases). The germline V and J ends were trimmed by 0 bases and 1 base, with 19 bases remaining between them. Germline V lookup: CDR1 SGDLS, CDR2 YYNGEE. The CDR3 length is 18 residues.

The V call is TRBV12-5, the J call TRBJ1-5; 7 bases align to TRBD1. CDR1 and CDR2 (germline): LGHNT, FRNRAP. There are 16 residues in the CDR3. The ends lost 0 bases at V and 2 bases at J; junction bases unmatched: 4. DNA of the CDR3: TGTGCTAGTGGTTTGGTACTTCAGGGGGGCAATCAGCCCCAGCATTTT. It codes for CASGLVLQGGNQPQHF.

V gene TRBV19 combines with J gene TRBJ1-2; 8 bases align to TRBD1. Germline lookup yields CDR1 LNHDA and CDR2 SQIVND (reference sequence). The CDR3 has 14 residues. After removal of 3 bases from V and 2 bases from J, the junction contained 2 bases not matched to a gene. The CDR3: CASSIDRGNYGYTF. In DNA form, the CDR3 reads TGTGCCAGTAGTATCGACAGGGGAAACTATGGCTACACCTTC. Variable domain in full (rest from reference TRBV19 and TRBJ1-2): DGGITQSPKYLFRKEGQNVTLSCEQNLNHDAMYWYRQDPGQGLRLIYYSQIVNDFQKGDIAEGYSVSREKKESFPLTVTSAQKNPTAFYLCASSIDRGNYGYTFGSGTRLTVV.

This chain uses TRBV10-3 with TRBJ1-2; D not resolved. V was clipped by 3 bases and J by 6 bases, with 17 bases between them. The CDR3 extends over 15 amino acids. Per germline, CDR1 ENHRY and CDR2 SYGVKD. The CDR3 DNA follows: TGTGCCATCAGTGACCTGAGGCTTGAGGGCAATGGCTACACCTTC. Its protein is CAISDLRLEGNGYTF.

The chain employs TRBV29-1 and TRBJ2-4; D unresolved. CDR3 size: 14 residues. V dropped 7 bases and J dropped 5 bases, with 18 bases sitting between them. Germline CDR1 SQVTM, CDR2 ANQGSEA. DNA for the CDR3: TGCAGCGCTTGCAGTTCCCCGACTGAAAACATTCAGTACTTC. It encodes CSACSSPTENIQYF.

The rearrangement joins TRBV9 to TRBJ1-6; 10 bases are shared with TRBD1. In germline, CDR1 is SGDLS, CDR2 YYNGEE. Trimming took 4 bases from V and 7 from J; bases not matched to a gene: 8. The CDR3 has 16 amino acids. The CDR3 region is CASSPHQGQGNSPLHF. DNA of the CDR3: TGTGCCAGCAGCCCCCACCAGGGACAGGGGAATTCACCCCTCCACTTT.